What follows are 16 T cell receptor beta chains derived from one specimen sequenced in a study of cytomegalovirus exposure and HLA in healthy donors. PCR was performed using 60 Vbeta and 13 Jbeta primers. Sequencing was performed with immunoSEQ multiplex PCR; in TCRdb, only in-frame clones are kept and a portion is missing. This table holds roughly 97,000 clones, around a tenth found once. Sequencing was done on a sample of PBMCs. The receptors stem from a man aged 35-49 years in good health and CMV-seropositive.

This chain connects TRBV28 to TRBJ1-5; 12 positions match TRBD1. CDR3 length: 17 residues. Trimming removed 5 bases from V and 8 bases from J; junction bases left unmatched: 13. Germline V gene sequence: CDR1 MDHEN, CDR2 SYDVKM. The CDR3 coding sequence is TGTGCCAGCAGTACCTTTTTGGGACAGGGGGCGAATAAGCCCCAGCATTTT. Residues: CASSTFLGQGANKPQHF.

CDR3 protein: CASISKLAGDLYEQYF. The CDR3 DNA reads TGTGCCAGCATTTCCAAACTAGCGGGAGACCTCTACGAGCAGTACTTC. The rearrangement links TRBV27 to TRBJ2-7, with 11 bases aligning to TRBD2. The V and J ends lost 7 bases and 3 bases, in that order; junction bases with no gene match: 11. CDR1 and CDR2 from the germline V gene are MNHEY and SMNVEV (reference sequence). This CDR3 is built from 16 residues.

J is TRBJ2-7 and V is TRBV27, with 9 bases that match TRBD1. CDR1 is MNHEY and CDR2 is SMNVEV in the germline V gene (reference sequence). After removal of 8 bases from V and 7 bases from J, the junction contained 9 bases not matched to a gene. This CDR3 has 13 residues. The CDR3 DNA sequence: TGTGCCAGCCGCCGGGACAGGGAATTAGAGCAGTACTTC. Translating gives CASRRDRELEQYF.

The sample holds a few counts of this clone. The CDR3 sequence: CASSSSGTQQETQYF. CDR3 DNA sequence: TGCGCCAGCAGCTCGTCCGGGACACAACAAGAGACCCAGTACTTC. V usage is TRBV5-1 and J usage is TRBJ2-5; possible D gene TRBD1, 6 bases. CDR3 length equals 15 residues. Trimming pared 3 bases from V and 2 bases from J, leaving 14 bases between. The V gene's germline CDR1 is SGHRS and CDR2 YFSETQ.

The sample holds a few counts of this clone. V and J are TRBV27 and TRBJ2-1; D perhaps matches TRBD2 (6 bases). V was pared by 6 bases and J by 15 bases, with 18 bases between. The CDR3 loop spans 12 amino acids. Germline V gives CDR1 MNHEY, CDR2 SMNVEV (reference sequence). The chain's CDR3 is CASSPTSSVWFF. Written as DNA, the CDR3 is TGTGCCAGCAGCCCGACTAGTTCGGTTTGGTTCTTC.

This clone was seen a few times. The CDR3 nucleotides read TGTGCCAGCAGCTTATTTAGCGGACCCCAAGAGACCCAGTACTTC. Its protein is CASSLFSGPQETQYF. This chain uses TRBV11-2 with TRBJ2-5, with D perhaps TRBD2 (6 bases). Germline lookup yields CDR1 SGHAT and CDR2 FQNNGV. CDR3 size: 15 residues. V was trimmed by 2 bases and J by 1 base, leaving 11 bases between them. The full variable domain, completed using reference TRBV11-2 and TRBJ2-5, is EAGVAQSPRYKIIEKRQSVAFWCNPISGHATLYWYQQILGQGPKLLIQFQNNGVVDDSQLPKDRFSAERLKGVDSTLKIQPAKLEDSAVYLCASSLFSGPQETQYFGPGTRLLVL.

This chain connects TRBV9 to TRBJ1-5, with 7 bases that match TRBD1. Losses at the gene ends were 3 bases for V and 3 bases for J; bases not matched to a gene: 12. CDR3 length: 17 residues. Germline V gene sequence: CDR1 SGDLS, CDR2 YYNGEE. In DNA form, the CDR3 reads TGTGCCAGCAGCGGAGCGGACAGGACAAACCTCAATCAGCCCCAGCATTTT. It is translated as CASSGADRTNLNQPQHF.

This clone was counted only a few times. The rearrangement links TRBV7-9 to TRBJ1-4; 8 nucleotides agree with TRBD1. J was trimmed by 7 bases and V by 4 bases; bases with no gene match: 8. The CDR3 extends over 15 amino acids. From germline, CDR1 is SEHNR and CDR2 FQNEAQ (reference sequence). The CDR3 DNA reads TGTGCCAGCAGCTCCGGACAGGGCTCACCTGAAAAACTGTTTTTT. Its translation is CASSSGQGSPEKLFF. The variable domain in full, completed from reference TRBV7-9 and TRBJ1-4, reads DTGVSQNPRHKITKRGQNVTFRCDPISEHNRLYWYRQTLGQGPEFLTYFQNEAQLEKSRLLSDRFSAERPKGSFSTLEIQRTEQGDSAMYLCASSSGQGSPEKLFFGSGTQLSVL.

This clone was found a few times. The V gene is TRBV29-1, the J gene TRBJ2-1, with TRBD2 matching over 8 bases. CDR1 SQVTM and CDR2 ANQGSEA come from the germline V gene. V was clipped by 6 bases and J by 10 bases; unmatched bases: 8. This CDR3 spans 12 amino acids. The DNA of the CDR3 is TGCAGCGTACCGGGAGGGCCCTCCGAGCAGTTCTTC. Its translation: CSVPGGPSEQFF.

This clone has a handful of counts. The chain combines TRBV6-4 with TRBJ2-2; possible D gene TRBD1, 6 bases. Germline CDR1 reads MRHNA; CDR2 reads SNTAGT. The V end lost 3 bases, the J end lost 5 bases, and 10 bases lay between the germline ends. This CDR3 region has 14 residues. In DNA form, the CDR3 reads TGTGCCAGCAGTGATAGAGGACAGACCGGGGAGCTGTTTTTT. This translates into CASSDRGQTGELFF.

CDR3: CASRPTPTSGYNEQFF. CDR3 in DNA: TGTGCCAGCAGACCAACCCCTACTAGCGGCTACAATGAGCAGTTCTTC. The V call is TRBV7-3, the J call TRBJ2-1, with 8 positions matching TRBD2. The length of the CDR3 is 16 residues. Per germline, CDR1 SGHTA and CDR2 FQGTGA. The V gene end was trimmed by 6 bases and the J gene end by 3 bases; junction bases not matched to a gene: 10.

The V call is TRBV19, the J call TRBJ2-5; 7 nucleotides match TRBD1. The J call may be incorrect, as the DNA end agrees better with TRBJ2-7. The CDR3 contains 15 residues. The germline V gene encodes CDR1 LNHDA and CDR2 SQIVND (reference sequence). CDR3 coding DNA: TGTGCCAGTAGGGTTTTCGGGACAGACTCCTACGAGCAGTACTTC. Protein: CASRVFGTDSYEQYF.

The genes are TRBV27 and TRBJ2-3; possible D gene TRBD2, 6 bases. There are 18 residues in the CDR3. With 0 bases removed from V and 4 bases from J, the gap between germline ends came to 20 bases. The V gene's germline CDR1 is MNHEY and CDR2 SMNVEV (reference sequence). CDR3: CASSLSSGFREFADTQYF. The DNA of the CDR3 is TGTGCCAGCAGTTTATCATCGGGTTTTCGGGAGTTCGCAGATACGCAGTATTTT.

This clone was seen a few times. CDR3 in amino acids: CASSLGQRDTIYF. The CDR3 DNA is TGCGCCAGCAGCTTGGGACAGAGAGACACCATATATTTT. The chain recombines TRBV5-1 with TRBJ1-3, with a possible D match to TRBD1 (5 bases). There are 13 residues in the CDR3. The germline gives CDR1 SGHRS, CDR2 YFSETQ. The V and J ends lost 0 bases and 8 bases respectively, with 9 bases between them.

CDR3: CATRQGAIGGYTF. CDR3 nucleotides: TGTGCCACCCGACAGGGGGCGATAGGTGGCTACACCTTC. The chain links TRBV27 to TRBJ1-2; TRBD1 matches at 10 bases. The V segment lost 10 bases and the J segment 7 bases; nucleotides outside the gene matches: 9. The CDR3 runs 13 residues. CDR1 and CDR2 from the germline V gene are MNHEY and SMNVEV (reference sequence).

This clone appeared a few times. V and J are TRBV9 and TRBJ2-1; 13 bases are shared with TRBD2. There are 20 residues in the CDR3. V lost 5 bases to trimming and J lost 0 bases; unmatched junction nucleotides: 14. Germline loops: CDR1 SGDLS, CDR2 YYNGEE. The CDR3 DNA sequence: TGTGCCAGCAGTCTCCCCGGGACTAGCGGGACTCCGAGCTCCTACAATGAGCAGTTCTTC. Encoded protein: CASSLPGTSGTPSSYNEQFF.